Sequencing of this T cell receptor beta chain was carried out in a study of a mutant IDH1 vaccine in newly diagnosed glioma. Study context: It was radiotherapy, temozolomide, or both that patients received previously, with most receiving both. General study points: Vaccination elicited immune responses in around 92% of patients.

Time point indicated: baseline, week 1 (first vaccination visit). The treatment: pre-vaccination baseline after standard-of-care therapy. Method: immunoSEQ multiplex PCR; TCRdb's copy keeps in-frame clones and lacks some. The repertoire consists of 50,000 or so clones, with approximately 80% occurring once and the leading ten covering roughly 19%. With respect to this clone: Antigen unknown.

The TCR was taken from a man aged 18 to 29 with glioma. This specimen was PBMCs, taken from a glioma patient treated with radiotherapy, temozolomide or both.

The CDR3 sequence: CASSYSTGHYGYTF. CDR3 nucleotide sequence: TGTGCCAGCAGTTACTCGACAGGGCACTATGGCTACACCTTC. This chain connects TRBV6-6 to TRBJ1-2, with TRBD1 identical over 7 bases. The CDR3 sequence is 14 residues long. Germline CDR1 and CDR2: MNHNY and SVGAGI (reference sequence). V shed 0 bases, J shed 3 bases, and the junction held 1 base outside the gene matches.